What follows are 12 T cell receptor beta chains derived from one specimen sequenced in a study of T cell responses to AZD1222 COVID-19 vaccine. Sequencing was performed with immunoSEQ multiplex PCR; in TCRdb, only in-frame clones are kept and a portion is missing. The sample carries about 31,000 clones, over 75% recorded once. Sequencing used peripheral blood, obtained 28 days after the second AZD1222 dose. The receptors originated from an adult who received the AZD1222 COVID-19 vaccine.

The CDR3 coding sequence is TGTGCCAGCCTAGGTAGCGGGGAGGGGTTCTTC. Protein product: CASLGSGEGFF. The rearrangement links TRBV7-9 to TRBJ2-1; TRBD2 aligns across 8 bases. Per germline, CDR1 SEHNR and CDR2 FQNEAQ (reference sequence). With 8 bases clipped from V and 15 bases from J, the junction kept 9 bases outside the gene matches. CDR3 length: 11 residues.

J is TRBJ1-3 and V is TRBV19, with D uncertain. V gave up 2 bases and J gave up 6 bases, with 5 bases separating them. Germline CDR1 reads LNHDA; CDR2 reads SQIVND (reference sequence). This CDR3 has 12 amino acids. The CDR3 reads CASSIPENTIYF. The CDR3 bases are TGTGCCAGTAGTATACCCGAAAACACCATATATTTT.

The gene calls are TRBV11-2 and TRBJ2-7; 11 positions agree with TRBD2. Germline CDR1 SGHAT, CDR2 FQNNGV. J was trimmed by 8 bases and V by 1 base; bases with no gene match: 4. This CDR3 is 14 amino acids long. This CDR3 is CASSLASSGGQQYF. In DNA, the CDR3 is TGTGCCAGCAGCTTAGCGTCTAGCGGGGGGCAGCAGTACTTC.

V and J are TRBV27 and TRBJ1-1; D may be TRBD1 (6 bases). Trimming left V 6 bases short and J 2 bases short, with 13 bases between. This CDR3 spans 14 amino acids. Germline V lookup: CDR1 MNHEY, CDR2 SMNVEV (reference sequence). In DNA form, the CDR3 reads TGTGCCAGCAGCCGACCGGGACACAACACTGAAGCTTTCTTT. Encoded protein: CASSRPGHNTEAFF.

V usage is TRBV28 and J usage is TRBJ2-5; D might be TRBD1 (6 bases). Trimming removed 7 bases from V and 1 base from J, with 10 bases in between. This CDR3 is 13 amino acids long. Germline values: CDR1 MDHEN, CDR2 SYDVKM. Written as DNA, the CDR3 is TGTGCCAGCATGGACAGATTCCAAGAGACCCAGTACTTC. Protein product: CASMDRFQETQYF.

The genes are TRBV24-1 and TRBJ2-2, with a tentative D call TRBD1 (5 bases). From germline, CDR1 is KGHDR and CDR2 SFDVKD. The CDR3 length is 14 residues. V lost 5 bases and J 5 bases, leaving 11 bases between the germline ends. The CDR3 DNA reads TGTGCCACCAGTGTCCCAGGGCCAACCGGGGAGCTGTTTTTT. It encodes CATSVPGPTGELFF.

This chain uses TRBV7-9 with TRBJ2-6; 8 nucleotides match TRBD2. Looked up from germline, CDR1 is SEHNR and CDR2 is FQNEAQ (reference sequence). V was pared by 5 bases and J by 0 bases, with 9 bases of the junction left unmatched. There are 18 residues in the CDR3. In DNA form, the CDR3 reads TGTGCCAGCAGCCCGCGGGGGGAACGGAGCTCTGGGGCCAACGTCCTGACTTTC. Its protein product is CASSPRGERSSGANVLTF.

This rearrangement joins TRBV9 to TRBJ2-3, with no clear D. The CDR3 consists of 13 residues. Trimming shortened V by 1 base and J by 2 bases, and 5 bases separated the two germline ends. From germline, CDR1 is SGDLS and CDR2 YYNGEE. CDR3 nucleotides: TGTGCCAGCAGCGTAAGGTACACAGATACGCAGTATTTT. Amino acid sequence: CASSVRYTDTQYF.

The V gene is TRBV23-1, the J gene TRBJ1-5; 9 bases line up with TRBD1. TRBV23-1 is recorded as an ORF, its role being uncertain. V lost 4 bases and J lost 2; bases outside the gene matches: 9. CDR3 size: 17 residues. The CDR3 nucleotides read TGCGCCAGCAGTCGTCGGACAGGGGACCGTTGCAATCAGCCCCAGCATTTT. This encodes CASSRRTGDRCNQPQHF.

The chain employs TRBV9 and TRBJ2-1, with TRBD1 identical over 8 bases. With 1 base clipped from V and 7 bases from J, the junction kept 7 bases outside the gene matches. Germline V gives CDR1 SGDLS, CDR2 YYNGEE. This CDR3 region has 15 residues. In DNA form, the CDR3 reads TGTGCCAGCAGCGTAAGGACAGGGCCGGAGAATGAGCAGTTCTTC. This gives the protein CASSVRTGPENEQFF.

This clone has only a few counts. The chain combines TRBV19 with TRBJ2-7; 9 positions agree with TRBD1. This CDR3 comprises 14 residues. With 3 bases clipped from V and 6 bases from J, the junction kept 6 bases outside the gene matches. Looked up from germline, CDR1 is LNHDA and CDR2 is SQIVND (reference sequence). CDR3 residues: CASSIGQGNAEQYF. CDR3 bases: TGTGCCAGTAGTATCGGACAGGGGAATGCCGAGCAGTACTTC.

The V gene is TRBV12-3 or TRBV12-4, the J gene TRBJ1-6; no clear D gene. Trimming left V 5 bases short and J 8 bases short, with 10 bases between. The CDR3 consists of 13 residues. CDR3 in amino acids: CASSEREHSPLHF. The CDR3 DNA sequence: TGTGCCAGCAGTGAACGGGAGCATTCACCCCTCCACTTT.